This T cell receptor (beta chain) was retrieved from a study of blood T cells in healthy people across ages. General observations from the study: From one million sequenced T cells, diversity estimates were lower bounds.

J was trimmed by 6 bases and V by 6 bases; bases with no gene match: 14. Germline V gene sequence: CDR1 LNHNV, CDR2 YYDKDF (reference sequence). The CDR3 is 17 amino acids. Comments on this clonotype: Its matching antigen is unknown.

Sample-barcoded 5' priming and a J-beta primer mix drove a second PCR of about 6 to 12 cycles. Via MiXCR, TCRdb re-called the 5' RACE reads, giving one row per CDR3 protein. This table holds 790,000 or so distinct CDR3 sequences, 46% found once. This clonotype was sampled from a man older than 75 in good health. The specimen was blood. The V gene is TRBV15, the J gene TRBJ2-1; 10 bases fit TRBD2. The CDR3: CATRKAIKRGGPNEQFF. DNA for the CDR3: TGTGCCACCAGAAAAGCGATTAAGCGGGGGGGCCCCAATGAGCAGTTCTTC.